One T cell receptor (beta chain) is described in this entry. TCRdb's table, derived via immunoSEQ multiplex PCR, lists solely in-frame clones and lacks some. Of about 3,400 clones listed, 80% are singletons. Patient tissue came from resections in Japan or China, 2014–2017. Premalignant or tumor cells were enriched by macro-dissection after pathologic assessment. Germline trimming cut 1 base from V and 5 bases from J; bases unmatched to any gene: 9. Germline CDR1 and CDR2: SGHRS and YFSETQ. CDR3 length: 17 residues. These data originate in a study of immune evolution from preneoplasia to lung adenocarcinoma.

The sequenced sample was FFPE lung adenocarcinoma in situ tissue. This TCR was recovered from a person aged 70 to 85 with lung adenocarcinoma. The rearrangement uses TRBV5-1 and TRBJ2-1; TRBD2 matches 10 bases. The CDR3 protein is CASSLSPSGSANNEQFF. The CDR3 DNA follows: TGCGCCAGCAGCTTGTCCCCTAGCGGGAGTGCGAACAATGAGCAGTTCTTC.